This T cell receptor (beta chain) was found in a study of beta chain features in type 1 diabetes. Study at large: The patients were much like the healthy donors in age, gender and cell yields. Findings and caveats of the study: Across all four CD4+ subsets, people with type 1 diabetes showed modestly shorter TCRB CDR3s. Unsettled here was the matter of whether HLA type influences TCRB rearrangement.

The whole isolated RNA underwent reverse transcription, so sequencing captured expressed TCRB transcripts. The protocol was immunoSEQ multiplex PCR, while the TCRdb copy is restricted to in-frame clones and leaves out a portion. The sample yields 150,000 to 200,000 clones, around 63% seen once. V lost 2 bases, J lost 3 bases, and 9 bases lay in between. The germline CDR1 and CDR2 sequences are MDHEN and SYDVKM. The CDR3 has 14 amino acids. Turning to this clone: Its antigen is unknown.

The TCR originated in a young man with type 1 diabetes. The gene calls are TRBV28 and TRBJ2-3; a weak D match, TRBD1 (5 bases). Sequencing input: naive CD4+ T cells from blood. This chain's CDR3 is CASSLGDRTDTQYF. CDR3 in DNA: TGTGCCAGCAGTTTAGGTGACAGAACAGATACGCAGTATTTT.